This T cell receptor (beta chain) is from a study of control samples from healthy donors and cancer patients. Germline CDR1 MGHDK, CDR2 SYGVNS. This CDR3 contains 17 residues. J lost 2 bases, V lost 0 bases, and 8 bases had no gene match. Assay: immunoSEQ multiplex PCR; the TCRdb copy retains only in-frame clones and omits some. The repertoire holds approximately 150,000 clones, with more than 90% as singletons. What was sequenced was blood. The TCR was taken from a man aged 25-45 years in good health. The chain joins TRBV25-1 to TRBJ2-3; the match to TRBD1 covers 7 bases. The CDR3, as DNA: TGTGCCAGCAGTGAATATGGGGGACAGTCAGCCACAGATACGCAGTATTTT. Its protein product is CASSEYGGQSATDTQYF.